Given below is one TCR beta chain in context. Its antigen is unidentified. RNA was extracted from bulk tissue without any cell sorting. Germline lookup yields CDR1 MNHNS and CDR2 SASEGT. The CDR3 loop spans 16 amino acids. This entry belongs to a study of tumor and adjacent non-tumor tissue in lung cancer. Whole-study context: Each sample yielded approximately 4.2 million productive TCRbeta reads on average. Study-level points and caveats: Normal lung showed higher cumulative top 100 clone frequency than tumor.

The library came from three nested PCR rounds adapted from ARM-PCR protocols. From the multiplex PCR reads, TCRdb called clonotypes with MiXCR, one entry per CDR3 protein. The sample yields approximately 120,000 distinct CDR3 sequences, roughly 67% seen once. The receptor was isolated from a man aged 25 to 40 with non-small cell lung cancer. Sequenced input: lung tumor tissue. The chain carries TRBV6-1 and TRBJ2-7, with 9 positions matching TRBD1. CDR3 nucleotides: TGTGTCAACAGTGAATGGACCGGGACAGGGTTAAGCGAGCAGTACTTC. As protein: CVNSEWTGTGLSEQYF.